The rows below give T cell receptor beta chains drawn from one sample of a study of T cell responses to AZD1222 COVID-19 vaccine. Sequenced by immunoSEQ multiplex PCR; TCRdb stores in-frame clones only, minus some. The table shows tens of thousands of clones, with around nine tenths occurring only once. Sequenced material: peripheral blood, taken on day 0 of AZD1222 vaccination. The receptors shown here come from an adult in good health. CDR3s include the opening cysteine and the closing phenylalanine or tryptophan. A D gene is named only where the DNA matches it firmly. Some rows mark clone size as missing; the rest say once, few, many or name a class of expanded clone.

abundance: .; len: 15; d_gene: .; v_gene: TRBV4-2; j_gene: TRBJ2-1; CDR3aa: CASSQLSGPYNEQFF; CDR3nt: TGTGCCAGCAGCCAACTCAGCGGACCCTACAATGAGCAGTTCTTC
abundance: .; len: 14; d_gene: .; v_gene: TRBV5-1; j_gene: TRBJ2-3; CDR3aa: CASSPGVGPDTQYF; CDR3nt: TGCGCCAGCAGCCCCGGAGTGGGGCCAGATACGCAGTATTTT
abundance: .; len: 16; d_gene: .; v_gene: TRBV9; j_gene: TRBJ2-3; CDR3aa: CASSATLTLATDTQYF; CDR3nt: TGTGCCAGCAGCGCGACCCTTACACTGGCGACAGATACGCAGTATTTT
abundance: .; len: 18; d_gene: .; v_gene: TRBV30; j_gene: TRBJ2-1; CDR3aa: CAWTLTSGSSFSYNEQFF; CDR3nt: TGTGCCTGGACTCTCACTTCCGGGTCTAGCTTCTCCTACAATGAGCAGTTCTTC
abundance: .; len: 13; d_gene: TRBD1; v_gene: TRBV6-5; j_gene: TRBJ1-2; CDR3aa: CASRATGAGGYTF; CDR3nt: TGTGCCAGCAGGGCAACAGGGGCGGGTGGCTACACCTTC
abundance: .; len: 15; d_gene: TRBD2; v_gene: TRBV7-9; j_gene: TRBJ2-1; CDR3aa: CASSLVVGGPNEQFF; CDR3nt: TGTGCCAGCAGCTTAGTCGTGGGAGGGCCGAATGAGCAGTTCTTC
abundance: once; len: 17; d_gene: .; v_gene: TRBV5-5; j_gene: TRBJ2-5; CDR3aa: CASSPGLGVGYQETQYF; CDR3nt: TGTGCCAGCAGCCCTGGACTGGGTGTCGGGTACCAAGAGACCCAGTACTTC
abundance: .; len: 12; d_gene: .; v_gene: TRBV5-1; j_gene: TRBJ1-1; CDR3aa: CASSDAYTEAFF; CDR3nt: TGCGCCAGCAGCGACGCCTACACTGAAGCTTTCTTT
abundance: once; len: 14; d_gene: .; v_gene: TRBV20-1; j_gene: TRBJ2-5; CDR3aa: CSASAPTPRGTQYF; CDR3nt: TGCAGTGCTAGTGCCCCCACCCCCCGGGGGACCCAGTACTTC
abundance: .; len: 16; d_gene: TRBD1; v_gene: TRBV19; j_gene: TRBJ1-2; CDR3aa: CASTSQGALVGYGYTF; CDR3nt: TGTGCCAGTACCTCACAGGGGGCTCTCGTAGGCTATGGCTACACCTTC
abundance: .; len: 15; d_gene: TRBD2; v_gene: TRBV28; j_gene: TRBJ2-7; CDR3aa: CASLGGIRSSYEQYF; CDR3nt: TGTGCCAGCCTGGGGGGGATCCGTAGCTCCTACGAGCAGTACTTC
abundance: .; len: 15; d_gene: .; v_gene: TRBV3-1/TRBV3-2; j_gene: TRBJ1-3; CDR3aa: CASSPQPGTGNTIYF; CDR3nt: TGTGCCAGCAGCCCCCAACCCGGGACCGGAAACACCATATATTTT
abundance: .; len: 16; d_gene: TRBD2; v_gene: TRBV2; j_gene: TRBJ2-1; CDR3aa: CASSESGGRGLNEQFF; CDR3nt: TGTGCCAGCAGTGAAAGCGGCGGGAGGGGCCTCAATGAGCAGTTCTTC
abundance: .; len: 14; d_gene: .; v_gene: TRBV2; j_gene: TRBJ1-1; CDR3aa: CASRGGGSYTEAFF; CDR3nt: TGTGCCAGCAGAGGGGGGGGGTCGTACACTGAAGCTTTCTTT
abundance: once; len: 12; d_gene: TRBD1; v_gene: TRBV12-3/TRBV12-4; j_gene: TRBJ1-1; CDR3aa: CASRGQGSEAFF; CDR3nt: TGTGCCAGCAGGGGACAGGGAAGTGAAGCTTTCTTT
abundance: .; len: 15; d_gene: .; v_gene: TRBV5-8; j_gene: TRBJ2-1; CDR3aa: CASSSHRLLNNEQFF; CDR3nt: TGTGCCAGCAGCTCTCACCGGTTACTTAACAATGAGCAGTTCTTC
abundance: .; len: 18; d_gene: TRBD2; v_gene: TRBV4-1; j_gene: TRBJ2-1; CDR3aa: CASSQASGSTVGYNEQFF; CDR3nt: TGCGCCAGCAGCCAAGCTAGCGGGAGTACGGTTGGCTACAATGAGCAGTTCTTC
abundance: .; len: 17; d_gene: TRBD1; v_gene: TRBV28; j_gene: TRBJ1-5; CDR3aa: CASTNRGRGHSNQPQHF; CDR3nt: TGTGCCAGCACCAATAGGGGCAGGGGGCACAGCAATCAGCCCCAGCATTTT
abundance: .; len: 12; d_gene: .; v_gene: TRBV3-1/TRBV3-2; j_gene: TRBJ1-2; CDR3aa: CASRRGNYGYTF; CDR3nt: TGTGCCAGCAGGCGGGGAAACTATGGCTACACCTTC
abundance: .; len: 14; d_gene: TRBD1; v_gene: TRBV7-8; j_gene: TRBJ1-2; CDR3aa: CASSGDRVSYGYTF; CDR3nt: TGTGCCAGCAGCGGTGACAGGGTGAGCTATGGCTACACCTTC
abundance: .; len: 14; d_gene: .; v_gene: TRBV28; j_gene: TRBJ1-1; CDR3aa: CASSLRGGNTEAFF; CDR3nt: TGTGCCAGCAGTTTAAGGGGGGGAAACACTGAAGCTTTCTTT
abundance: .; len: 14; d_gene: .; v_gene: TRBV6-2/TRBV6-3; j_gene: TRBJ2-5; CDR3aa: CASSSLAVQETQYF; CDR3nt: TGTGCCAGCAGTTCATTAGCGGTCCAAGAGACCCAGTACTTC
abundance: .; len: 15; d_gene: .; v_gene: TRBV15; j_gene: TRBJ1-1; CDR3aa: CATSRDPYEDTEAFF; CDR3nt: TGTGCCACCAGCAGAGATCCATATGAGGACACTGAAGCTTTCTTT